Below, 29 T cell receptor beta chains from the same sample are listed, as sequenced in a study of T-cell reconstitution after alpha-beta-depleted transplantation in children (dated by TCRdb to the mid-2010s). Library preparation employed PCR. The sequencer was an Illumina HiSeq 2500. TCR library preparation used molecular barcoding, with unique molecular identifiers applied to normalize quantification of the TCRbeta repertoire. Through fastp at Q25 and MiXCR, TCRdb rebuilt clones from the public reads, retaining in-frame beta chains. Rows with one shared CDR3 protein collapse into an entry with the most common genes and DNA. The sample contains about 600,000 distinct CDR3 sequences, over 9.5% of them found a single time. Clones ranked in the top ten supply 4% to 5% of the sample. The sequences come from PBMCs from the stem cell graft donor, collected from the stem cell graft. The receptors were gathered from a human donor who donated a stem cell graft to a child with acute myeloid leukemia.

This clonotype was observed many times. The CDR3 sequence: CASISPGTDTQYF. CDR3 bases: TGTGCCAGCATTAGTCCGGGGACAGATACGCAGTATTTT. This chain links TRBV6-5 with TRBJ2-3; a possible D gene is TRBD2 (5 bases). CDR1 and CDR2 (germline): MNHEY, SVGAGI. This CDR3 is built from 13 residues. The V end lost 7 bases, the J end lost 3 bases, and 11 bases lay between the germline ends.

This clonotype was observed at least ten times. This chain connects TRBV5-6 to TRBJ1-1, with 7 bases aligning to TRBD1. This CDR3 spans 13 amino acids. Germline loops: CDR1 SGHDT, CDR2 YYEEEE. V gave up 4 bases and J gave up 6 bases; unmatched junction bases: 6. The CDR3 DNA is TGTGCCAGCAGCATCCGGGACAGCTCTGAAGCTTTCTTT. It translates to CASSIRDSSEAFF.

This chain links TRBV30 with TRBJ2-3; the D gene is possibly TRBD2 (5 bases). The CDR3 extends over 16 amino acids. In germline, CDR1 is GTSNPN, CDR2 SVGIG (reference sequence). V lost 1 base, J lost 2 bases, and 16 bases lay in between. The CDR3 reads CAWSERQAVLTDTQYF. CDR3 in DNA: TGTGCCTGGAGTGAACGGCAAGCGGTCCTCACAGATACGCAGTATTTT.

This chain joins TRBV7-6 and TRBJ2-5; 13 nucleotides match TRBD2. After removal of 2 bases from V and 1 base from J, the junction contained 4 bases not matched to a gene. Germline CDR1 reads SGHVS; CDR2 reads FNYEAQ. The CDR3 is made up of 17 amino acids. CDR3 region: CASSLITSGRAQETQYF. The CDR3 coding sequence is TGTGCCAGCAGCTTAATTACTAGCGGGAGGGCCCAAGAGACCCAGTACTTC.

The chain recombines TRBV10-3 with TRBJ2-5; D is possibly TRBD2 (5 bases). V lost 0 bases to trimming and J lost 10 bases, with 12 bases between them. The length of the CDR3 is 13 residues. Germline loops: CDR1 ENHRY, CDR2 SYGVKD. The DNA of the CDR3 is TGTGCCATCAGTGAGTCCCGGCTGGAGGTCCAGTACTTC. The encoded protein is CAISESRLEVQYF.

CDR3 in amino acids: CASMVGVAPRARWRGTDTQYF. CDR3 DNA sequence: TGTGCCAGCATGGTAGGGGTTGCCCCGCGGGCTCGGTGGAGGGGCACAGATACGCAGTATTTT. The chain uses TRBV7-2 and TRBJ2-3, with D possibly TRBD2 on 6 matching bases. The CDR3 is 21 residues long. Germline V CDR1 and CDR2: SGHTA, FQGNSA. Trimming left V 7 bases short and J 1 base short, with 33 bases between.

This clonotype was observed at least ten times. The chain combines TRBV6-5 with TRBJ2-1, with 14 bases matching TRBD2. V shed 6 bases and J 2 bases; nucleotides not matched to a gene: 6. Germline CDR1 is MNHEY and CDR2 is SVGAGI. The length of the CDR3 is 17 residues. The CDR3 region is CASRGTSGSSTYNEQFF. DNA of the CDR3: TGTGCCAGCAGGGGGACTAGCGGGAGTAGCACCTACAATGAGCAGTTCTTC.

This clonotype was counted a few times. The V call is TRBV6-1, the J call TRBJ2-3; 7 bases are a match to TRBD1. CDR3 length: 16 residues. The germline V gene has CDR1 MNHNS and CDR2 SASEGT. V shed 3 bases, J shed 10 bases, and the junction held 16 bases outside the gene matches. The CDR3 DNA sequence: TGTGCCAGCAGTGAGACAGGGCTGTTGGGGATCACGGCGCAGTATTTT. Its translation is CASSETGLLGITAQYF.

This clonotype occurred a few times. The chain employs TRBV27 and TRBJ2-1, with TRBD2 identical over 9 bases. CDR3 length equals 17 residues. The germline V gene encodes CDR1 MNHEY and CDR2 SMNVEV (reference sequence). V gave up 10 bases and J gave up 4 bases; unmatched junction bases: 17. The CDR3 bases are TGTGCCAACCTCCCCGGGCCTAGCGGGGAGGAGTACAATGAGCAGTTCTTC. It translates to CANLPGPSGEEYNEQFF.

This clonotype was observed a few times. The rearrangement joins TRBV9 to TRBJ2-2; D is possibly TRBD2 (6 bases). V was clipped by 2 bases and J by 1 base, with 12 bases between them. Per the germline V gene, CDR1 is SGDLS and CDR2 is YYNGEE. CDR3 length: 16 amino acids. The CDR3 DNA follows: TGTGCCAGCAGCGTGGACGGGAGACTGAACACCGGGGAGCTGTTTTTT. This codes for CASSVDGRLNTGELFF.

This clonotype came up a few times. CDR3 region: CASSLSGSGLGKGYEQYF. The CDR3 nucleotides are TGTGCCAGCAGTTTATCGGGTAGCGGGTTAGGAAAAGGGTACGAGCAGTACTTC. This sequence joins TRBV28 and TRBJ2-7, with 7 nucleotides matching TRBD2. Looked up from germline, CDR1 is MDHEN and CDR2 is SYDVKM. With 1 base clipped from V and 4 bases from J, the junction kept 16 bases outside the gene matches. The CDR3 covers 18 residues. Drawing the rest from reference TRBV28 and TRBJ2-7, the complete variable domain is DVKVTQSSRYLVKRTGEKVFLECVQDMDHENMFWYRQDPGLGLRLIYFSYDVKMKEKGDIPEGYSVSREKKERFSLILESASTNQTSMYLCASSLSGSGLGKGYEQYFGPGTRLTVT.

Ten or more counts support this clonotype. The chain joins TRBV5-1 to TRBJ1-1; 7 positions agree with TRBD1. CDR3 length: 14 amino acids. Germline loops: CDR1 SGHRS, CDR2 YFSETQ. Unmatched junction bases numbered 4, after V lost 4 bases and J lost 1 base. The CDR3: CASSPGTANTEAFF. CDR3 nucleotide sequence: TGCGCCAGCAGCCCAGGGACAGCGAACACTGAAGCTTTCTTT.

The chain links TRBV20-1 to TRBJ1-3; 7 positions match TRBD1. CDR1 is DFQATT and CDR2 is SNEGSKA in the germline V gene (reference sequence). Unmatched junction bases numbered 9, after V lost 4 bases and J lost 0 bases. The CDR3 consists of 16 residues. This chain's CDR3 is CSAIRQGKGSGNTIYF. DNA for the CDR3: TGCAGTGCTATACGACAGGGAAAAGGCTCTGGAAACACCATATATTTT.

The CDR3 nucleotides read TGTGCCAGCTCACGGGGACAGGAGCAAGAGACCCAGTACTTC. This translates into CASSRGQEQETQYF. V and J are TRBV18 and TRBJ2-5, with TRBD1 matching over 8 bases. This CDR3 has 14 residues. CDR1 and CDR2 from the germline V gene are KGHSH and LQKENI. Trimming at V came to 4 bases and at J to 2 bases, leaving 3 bases not matched to a gene.

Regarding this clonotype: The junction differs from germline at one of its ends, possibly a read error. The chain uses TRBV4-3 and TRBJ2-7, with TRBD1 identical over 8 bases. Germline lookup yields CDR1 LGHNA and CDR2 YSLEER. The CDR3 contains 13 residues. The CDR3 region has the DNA TGCGCCAGCAGCCAAGGGGCCGGGACAGGAGTGAACTTC. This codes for CASSQGAGTGVNF.

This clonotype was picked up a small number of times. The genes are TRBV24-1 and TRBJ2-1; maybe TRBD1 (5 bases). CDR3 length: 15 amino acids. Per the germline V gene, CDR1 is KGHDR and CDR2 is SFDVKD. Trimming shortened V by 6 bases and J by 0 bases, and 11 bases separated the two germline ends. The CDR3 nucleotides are TGTGCCACCAGTTTGGGGCCTAGCTCCTACAATGAGCAGTTCTTC. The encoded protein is CATSLGPSSYNEQFF.

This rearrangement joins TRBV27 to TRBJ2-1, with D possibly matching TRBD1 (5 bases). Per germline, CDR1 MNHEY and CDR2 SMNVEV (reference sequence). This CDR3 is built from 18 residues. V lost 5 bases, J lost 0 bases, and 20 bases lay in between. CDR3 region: CASSPRAGSLSSYNEQFF. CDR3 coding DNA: TGTGCCAGCAGTCCGCGTGCAGGGTCCCTAAGCTCCTACAATGAGCAGTTCTTC.

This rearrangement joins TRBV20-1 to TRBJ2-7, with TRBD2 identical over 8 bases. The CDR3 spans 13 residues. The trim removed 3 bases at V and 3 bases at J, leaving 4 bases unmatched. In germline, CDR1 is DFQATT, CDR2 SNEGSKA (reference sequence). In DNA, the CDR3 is TGCAGTGCTAGCATAGCGGGGTTCTACGAGCAGTACTTC. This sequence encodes CSASIAGFYEQYF.

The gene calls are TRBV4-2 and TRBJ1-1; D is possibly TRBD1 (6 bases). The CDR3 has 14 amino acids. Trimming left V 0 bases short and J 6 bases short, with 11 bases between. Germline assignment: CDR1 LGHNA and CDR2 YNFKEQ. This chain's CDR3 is CASSQEKDSPEAFF. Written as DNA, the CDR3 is TGTGCCAGCAGCCAAGAAAAGGACAGCCCTGAAGCTTTCTTT.

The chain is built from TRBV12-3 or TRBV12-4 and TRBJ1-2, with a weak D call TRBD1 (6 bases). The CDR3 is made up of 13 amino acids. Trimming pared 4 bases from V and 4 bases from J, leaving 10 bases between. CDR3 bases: TGTGCCAGCAGTTCGGTCAGGGGCTATGGCTACACCTTC. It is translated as CASSSVRGYGYTF.

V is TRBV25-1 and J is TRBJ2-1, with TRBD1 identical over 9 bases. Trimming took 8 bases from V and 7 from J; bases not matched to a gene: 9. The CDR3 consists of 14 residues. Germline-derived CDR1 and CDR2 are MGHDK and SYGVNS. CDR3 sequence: CASGPGTGSNEQFF. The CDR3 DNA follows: TGTGCCAGCGGCCCCGGGACAGGGTCGAATGAGCAGTTCTTC.

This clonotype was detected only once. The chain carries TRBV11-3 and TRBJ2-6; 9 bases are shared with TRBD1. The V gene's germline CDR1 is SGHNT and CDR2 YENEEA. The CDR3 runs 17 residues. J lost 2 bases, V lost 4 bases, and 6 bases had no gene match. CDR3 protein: CASSSGTGTAGANVLTF. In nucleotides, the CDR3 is TGTGCCAGCAGCTCCGGGACAGGGACGGCTGGGGCCAACGTCCTGACTTTC.

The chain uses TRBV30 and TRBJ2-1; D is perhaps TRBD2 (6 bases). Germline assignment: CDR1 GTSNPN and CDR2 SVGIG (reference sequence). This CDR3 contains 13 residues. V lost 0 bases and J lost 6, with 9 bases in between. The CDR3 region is CAWSVWGVNEQFF. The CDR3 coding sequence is TGTGCCTGGAGTGTTTGGGGGGTCAATGAGCAGTTCTTC.

CDR3 nucleotide sequence: TGTGCCAGCAGCCCCCCAGGAGGGACAGGGGGCAATGAGCAGTTCTTC. This codes for CASSPPGGTGGNEQFF. This rearrangement joins TRBV28 to TRBJ2-1; TRBD1 matches 11 bases. The V segment lost 6 bases and the J segment 6 bases; nucleotides outside the gene matches: 10. Germline loops: CDR1 MDHEN, CDR2 SYDVKM. The CDR3 spans 16 residues. The whole variable domain, filled in from reference TRBV28 and TRBJ2-1, reads DVKVTQSSRYLVKRTGEKVFLECVQDMDHENMFWYRQDPGLGLRLIYFSYDVKMKEKGDIPEGYSVSREKKERFSLILESASTNQTSMYLCASSPPGGTGGNEQFFGPGTRLTVL.

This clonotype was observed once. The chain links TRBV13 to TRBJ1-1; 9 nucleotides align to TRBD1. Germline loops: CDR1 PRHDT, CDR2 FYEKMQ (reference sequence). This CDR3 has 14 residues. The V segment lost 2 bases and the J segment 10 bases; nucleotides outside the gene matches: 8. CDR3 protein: CASSLPGTGYAAFF. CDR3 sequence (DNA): TGTGCCAGCAGCTTACCCGGGACAGGGTATGCAGCTTTCTTT.

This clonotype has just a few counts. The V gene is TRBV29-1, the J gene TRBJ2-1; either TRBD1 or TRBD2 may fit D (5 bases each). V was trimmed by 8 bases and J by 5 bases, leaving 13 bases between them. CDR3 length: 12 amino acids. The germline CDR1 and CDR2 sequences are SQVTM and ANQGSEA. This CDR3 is CSPRGVDNEQFF. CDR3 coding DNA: TGCAGCCCGAGGGGCGTAGACAATGAGCAGTTCTTC.

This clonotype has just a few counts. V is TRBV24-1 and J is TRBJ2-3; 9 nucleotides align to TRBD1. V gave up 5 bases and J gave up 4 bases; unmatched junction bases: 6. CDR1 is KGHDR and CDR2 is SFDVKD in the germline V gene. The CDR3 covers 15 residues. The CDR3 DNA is TGTGCCACCAGTGGGGACAGGGAGAATGCAGATACGCAGTATTTT. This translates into CATSGDRENADTQYF.

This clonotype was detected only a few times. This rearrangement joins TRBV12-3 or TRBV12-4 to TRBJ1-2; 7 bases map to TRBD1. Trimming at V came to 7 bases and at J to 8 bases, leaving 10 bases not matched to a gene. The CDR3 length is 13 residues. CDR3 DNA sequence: TGTGCCAGCAACAGGGGCGGATTCTCGGGCTACACCTTC. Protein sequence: CASNRGGFSGYTF.

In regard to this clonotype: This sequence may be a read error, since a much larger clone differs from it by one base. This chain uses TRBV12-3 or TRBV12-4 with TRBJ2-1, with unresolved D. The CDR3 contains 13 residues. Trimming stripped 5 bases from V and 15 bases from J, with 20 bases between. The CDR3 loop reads CASSQNGQLDPFF. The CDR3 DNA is TGTGCCAGCAGTCAAAATGGCCAATTGGATCCGTTCTTC.